The 5 T cell receptor beta chains in this list originate from one sample, sequenced in a study of shared clonotypes between healthy human individuals. Profiled with immunoSEQ multiplex PCR; TCRdb holds only in-frame clones, not every one. The table shows nearly 500,000 clones, with 70% to 80% occurring only once. Sequenced material: PBMCs. Receptor source: a woman in her 40s in good health. Some clones in this sample may be carry-over from other donors' samples.

The CDR3 reads CARIRLADDYEQYF. CDR3 in DNA: TGTGCCAGGATCCGACTAGCGGACGACTACGAGCAGTACTTC. The rearrangement joins TRBV21-1 to TRBJ2-7; TRBD2, as called in the table, went unchecked against the DNA. TRBV21-1 is listed as a pseudogene. The CDR3 has 14 amino acids.

V usage is TRBV4-1 and J usage is TRBJ2-5; D remains unclear. Trimming cost V 1 base and J 0 bases, with 9 bases left between them. This CDR3 is built from 15 residues. Germline V gene data show CDR1 as MGHRA and CDR2 as YSYEKL. CDR3 bases: TGCGCCAGCAGCCAAGTGGGCAGAGACCAAGAGACCCAGTACTTC. Translating it yields CASSQVGRDQETQYF.

The J gene is TRBJ2-6, the V gene TRBV10-3; 7 nucleotides agree with TRBD2. V lost 3 bases and J lost 0; bases outside the gene matches: 5. The CDR3 has 17 amino acids. Per germline, CDR1 ENHRY and CDR2 SYGVKD. The CDR3: CAISEASGASGANVLTF. CDR3 DNA: TGTGCCATCAGTGAAGCTAGCGGAGCCTCTGGGGCCAACGTCCTGACTTTC.

The chain links TRBV7-2 to TRBJ2-3; D is unresolved. Trimming left V 6 bases short and J 0 bases short, with 10 bases between. Germline loops: CDR1 SGHTA, CDR2 FQGNSA. CDR3 size: 14 residues. The CDR3 loop reads CASRKSVSTDTQYF. The CDR3 coding sequence is TGTGCCAGCAGAAAGAGTGTTAGCACAGATACGCAGTATTTT.

This chain joins TRBV19 and TRBJ1-2; the D is unclear. The V and J ends lost 5 bases and 2 bases respectively, with 6 bases between them. The length of the CDR3 is 12 residues. Germline V CDR1 and CDR2: LNHDA, SQIVND (reference sequence). The DNA of the CDR3 is TGTGCCAGTAGTGAACACAACTATGGCTACACCTTC. This gives the protein CASSEHNYGYTF.